This is a list of T cell receptor beta chains from one sample in a study of T-cell memory formation after mild COVID-19. MiXCR, run by TCRdb on the 5' RACE reads, gives a single entry per CDR3 protein. The sample yields hundreds of thousands of distinct CDR3 sequences, roughly 17% seen once. The sequenced sample consisted of PBMCs or a T cell subset sorted from them (not recorded which). These receptor sequences come from a young man who had mild COVID-19 (a few samples of this study predate the infection). Cell type and time point are not known. Each CDR3 is given with its conserved first and last residue. Fields, in order: V gene, D gene, J gene, clone size, CDR3 protein, CDR3 DNA. The D gene is left open where the match is weak. For some rows the clone size is stated as once, few or many, or as a class when expanded; others skip it.

v_call: TRBV18; d_call: .; j_call: TRBJ2-3; clone_size: few; cdr3_aa: CASSPPSVNTDTQYF; cdr3_nt: TGTGCCAGCTCACCTCCATCGGTGAACACAGATACGCAGTATTTT
v_call: TRBV6-5; d_call: TRBD2; j_call: TRBJ2-1; clone_size: .; cdr3_aa: CASSSLAGGPHGYNEQFF; cdr3_nt: TGTGCCAGCAGTTCGTTAGCGGGGGGGCCACACGGGTACAATGAGCAGTTCTTC
v_call: TRBV29-1; d_call: TRBD1; j_call: TRBJ2-7; clone_size: once; cdr3_aa: CSTRDSFSYEQYF; cdr3_nt: TGCAGCACTCGGGACAGCTTCTCCTACGAGCAGTACTTC
v_call: TRBV7-2; d_call: .; j_call: TRBJ2-5; clone_size: few; cdr3_aa: CASSLGAPQYF; cdr3_nt: TGTGCCAGCAGCTTAGGGGCGCCCCAGTACTTC
v_call: TRBV6-5; d_call: TRBD1; j_call: TRBJ1-1; clone_size: .; cdr3_aa: CASSYARGLAEAFF; cdr3_nt: TGTGCCAGCAGTTACGCCAGGGGGCTGGCTGAAGCTTTCTTT
v_call: TRBV7-9; d_call: TRBD2; j_call: TRBJ2-3; clone_size: .; cdr3_aa: CASRILSGGGTDTQYF; cdr3_nt: TGTGCCAGCAGGATTTTGAGCGGGGGAGGGACAGATACGCAGTATTTT
v_call: TRBV4-2; d_call: .; j_call: TRBJ2-5; clone_size: few; cdr3_aa: CASSQDVASETQYF; cdr3_nt: TGTGCCAGCAGCCAAGATGTAGCGTCGGAGACCCAGTACTTC
v_call: TRBV3-1; d_call: .; j_call: TRBJ2-3; clone_size: .; cdr3_aa: CASSHYERGTDTQYF; cdr3_nt: TGTGCCAGCAGCCATTACGAGCGGGGCACAGATACGCAGTATTTT
v_call: TRBV24-1; d_call: .; j_call: TRBJ2-3; clone_size: .; cdr3_aa: CATSDLQAKSTDTQYF; cdr3_nt: TGTGCCACCAGTGATTTGCAGGCTAAAAGCACAGATACGCAGTATTTT
v_call: TRBV12-3/TRBV12-4; d_call: TRBD1; j_call: TRBJ1-5; clone_size: .; cdr3_aa: CASSRRQGDQPQHF; cdr3_nt: TGTGCCAGCAGTCGACGACAGGGGGATCAGCCCCAGCATTTT
v_call: TRBV2; d_call: .; j_call: TRBJ2-5; clone_size: few; cdr3_aa: CASSELRGGPSETQYF; cdr3_nt: TGTGCCAGCAGTGAACTCCGTGGGGGACCTTCGGAGACCCAGTACTTC
v_call: TRBV7-2; d_call: TRBD1; j_call: TRBJ1-2; clone_size: few; cdr3_aa: CASSLWGQGAYGYTF; cdr3_nt: TGTGCCAGCAGCTTATGGGGACAGGGGGCCTATGGCTACACCTTC
v_call: TRBV23-1; d_call: .; j_call: TRBJ1-1; clone_size: .; cdr3_aa: CASSEDTDRLNTEAFF; cdr3_nt: TGCGCCAGCAGTGAGGATACTGACAGACTGAACACTGAAGCTTTCTTT
v_call: TRBV30; d_call: .; j_call: TRBJ2-3; clone_size: .; cdr3_aa: CAWNIASTDTQYF; cdr3_nt: TGTGCCTGGAATATCGCCAGCACAGATACGCAGTATTTT
v_call: TRBV7-9; d_call: .; j_call: TRBJ1-2; clone_size: .; cdr3_aa: CASSLSGSTYGYTF; cdr3_nt: TGTGCCAGCAGCTTATCCGGGAGCACCTATGGCTACACCTTC
v_call: TRBV21-1; d_call: .; j_call: TRBJ2-3; clone_size: .; cdr3_aa: CAGTDTQYF; cdr3_nt: TGTGCCGGGACAGATACGCAGTATTTT
v_call: TRBV7-2; d_call: .; j_call: TRBJ2-1; clone_size: few; cdr3_aa: CASSVRGRGDEQFF; cdr3_nt: TGTGCCAGCAGCGTCCGGGGGCGGGGTGATGAGCAGTTCTTC
v_call: TRBV7-2; d_call: .; j_call: TRBJ2-5; clone_size: .; cdr3_aa: CASSFSVPRGTQYF; cdr3_nt: TGTGCCAGCAGCTTTTCGGTCCCCAGGGGGACCCAGTACTTC
v_call: TRBV11-2; d_call: TRBD2; j_call: TRBJ2-1; clone_size: few; cdr3_aa: CASSFGGGSAREQFF; cdr3_nt: TGTGCCAGCAGCTTCGGGGGGGGATCCGCGCGCGAGCAGTTCTTC
v_call: TRBV3-1; d_call: .; j_call: TRBJ2-7; clone_size: .; cdr3_aa: CASSLWDNEQYF; cdr3_nt: TGTGCCAGCAGCCTGTGGGATAACGAGCAGTACTTC
v_call: TRBV13; d_call: .; j_call: TRBJ2-1; clone_size: .; cdr3_aa: CASKALAYNEQFF; cdr3_nt: TGTGCCAGCAAAGCGCTGGCCTACAATGAGCAGTTCTTC
v_call: TRBV7-3; d_call: .; j_call: TRBJ1-5; clone_size: .; cdr3_aa: CASSLVQPQHF; cdr3_nt: TGTGCCAGCAGCTTAGTTCAGCCCCAGCATTTT
v_call: TRBV18; d_call: .; j_call: TRBJ2-2; clone_size: .; cdr3_aa: CASSPGMAQGRELFF; cdr3_nt: TGTGCCAGCTCACCAGGGATGGCCCAAGGAAGAGAGCTGTTTTTT
v_call: TRBV5-1; d_call: .; j_call: TRBJ2-1; clone_size: many; cdr3_aa: CASSLGAGKSPALSF; cdr3_nt: TGCGCCAGCAGCTTGGGCGCGGGAAAATCCCCAGCCCTAAGCTTC
v_call: TRBV9; d_call: .; j_call: TRBJ2-3; clone_size: .; cdr3_aa: CASSALNTDTQYF; cdr3_nt: TGTGCCAGCAGCGCTCTCAACACAGATACGCAGTATTTT
v_call: TRBV7-6; d_call: .; j_call: TRBJ2-2; clone_size: .; cdr3_aa: CASSFWQRNTGELFF; cdr3_nt: TGTGCCAGCAGCTTCTGGCAGAGAAACACCGGGGAGCTGTTTTTT
v_call: TRBV27; d_call: .; j_call: TRBJ2-3; clone_size: once; cdr3_aa: CASTYRYIGTDTQYF; cdr3_nt: TGTGCCAGCACATACAGATACATCGGCACAGATACGCAGTATTTT
v_call: TRBV5-1; d_call: TRBD1; j_call: TRBJ1-5; clone_size: .; cdr3_aa: CASSAGQGDQPQHF; cdr3_nt: TGCGCCAGCAGCGCGGGACAGGGCGATCAGCCCCAGCATTTT
v_call: TRBV12-5; d_call: .; j_call: TRBJ2-5; clone_size: .; cdr3_aa: CASGLTAQETQYF; cdr3_nt: TGTGCTAGTGGCCTAACAGCCCAAGAGACCCAGTACTTC
v_call: TRBV24-1; d_call: .; j_call: TRBJ2-3; clone_size: .; cdr3_aa: CATSDGGSTDTQYF; cdr3_nt: TGTGCCACCAGTGATGGGGGGAGCACAGATACGCAGTATTTT
v_call: TRBV7-3; d_call: .; j_call: TRBJ1-4; clone_size: once; cdr3_aa: CASSLKGPPDEKLFF; cdr3_nt: TGTGCCAGCAGCTTAAAGGGCCCCCCGGATGAAAAACTGTTTTTT
v_call: TRBV18; d_call: .; j_call: TRBJ2-7; clone_size: .; cdr3_aa: CASSPVADTTYEQYF; cdr3_nt: TGTGCCAGCTCCCCAGTGGCGGACACAACCTACGAGCAGTACTTC
v_call: TRBV10-3; d_call: .; j_call: TRBJ1-1; clone_size: .; cdr3_aa: CAISGAQAGNTEAFF; cdr3_nt: TGTGCCATCAGTGGTGCCCAGGCAGGGAACACTGAAGCTTTCTTT
v_call: TRBV20-1; d_call: .; j_call: TRBJ2-2; clone_size: few; cdr3_aa: CSAQGGQVNTGELFF; cdr3_nt: TGCAGTGCTCAGGGGGGGCAGGTTAACACCGGGGAGCTGTTTTTT
v_call: TRBV15; d_call: TRBD2; j_call: TRBJ2-2; clone_size: few; cdr3_aa: CATSRRLAGVTGELFF; cdr3_nt: TGTGCCACCAGCAGGCGACTAGCGGGAGTCACCGGGGAGCTGTTTTTT
v_call: TRBV7-9; d_call: .; j_call: TRBJ1-1; clone_size: few; cdr3_aa: CASSLALGGLTEAFF; cdr3_nt: TGTGCCAGCAGCTTAGCGTTGGGGGGCCTCACTGAAGCTTTCTTT
v_call: TRBV11-2; d_call: .; j_call: TRBJ2-2; clone_size: .; cdr3_aa: CASRERARRTGELFF; cdr3_nt: TGTGCCAGCAGAGAAAGGGCCAGGCGCACCGGGGAGCTGTTTTTT
v_call: TRBV10-3; d_call: .; j_call: TRBJ2-3; clone_size: .; cdr3_aa: CAIREQGGPTDMQYF; cdr3_nt: TGTGCCATTAGGGAACAGGGAGGCCCCACAGATATGCAGTATTTT
v_call: TRBV10-3; d_call: .; j_call: TRBJ1-1; clone_size: .; cdr3_aa: CAIRDAGATEAFF; cdr3_nt: TGTGCCATCAGGGACGCAGGGGCCACTGAAGCTTTCTTT
v_call: TRBV5-1; d_call: .; j_call: TRBJ1-2; clone_size: few; cdr3_aa: CASSWGGDGYGYTF; cdr3_nt: TGCGCCAGCAGCTGGGGAGGGGACGGCTATGGCTACACCTTC